Following are 10 T cell receptor beta chains from one sample sequenced in a study of T cell changes during pregnancy in multiple sclerosis. The protocol was immunoSEQ multiplex PCR, while the TCRdb copy is restricted to in-frame clones and leaves out a portion. The sample yields about 31,000 clones, more than 85% seen once. Sequenced material: CD4+ T cells from peripheral blood mononuclear cells, taken in the second trimester of pregnancy. These TCRs come from a female donor with multiple sclerosis, enrolled in a pregnancy study.

The rearrangement uses TRBV7-8 and TRBJ2-2; D is unclear. Germline V gene lookup returns CDR1 SGHVS and CDR2 FQNEAQ. The CDR3 runs to 18 residues. V lost 2 bases to trimming and J lost 0 bases, with 16 bases between them. The CDR3 here is CASSLMRLADTNTGELFF. Here the CDR3 DNA reads TGTGCCAGCAGCTTAATGCGACTCGCCGATACGAACACCGGGGAGCTGTTTTTT.

The J gene is TRBJ1-2, the V gene TRBV13; TRBD1 matches 11 bases. CDR1 and CDR2 (germline): PRHDT, FYEKMQ (reference sequence). CDR3 length: 17 amino acids. The V segment lost 4 bases and the J segment 4 bases; nucleotides outside the gene matches: 11. DNA of the CDR3: TGTGCCAGCAGCTCCTTTGGACAGGGGGCTGGGCGCTATGGCTACACCTTC. It yields the protein CASSSFGQGAGRYGYTF.

The chain joins TRBV5-1 to TRBJ1-4; 7 bases are a match to TRBD1. Germline CDR1 SGHRS, CDR2 YFSETQ. CDR3 size: 15 residues. The V segment lost 0 bases and the J segment 7 bases; nucleotides outside the gene matches: 6. CDR3: CASSLGDRAGEKLFF. In DNA, the CDR3 is TGCGCCAGCAGCTTGGGGGACAGAGCAGGTGAAAAACTGTTTTTT.

The chain combines TRBV7-2 with TRBJ1-1; D gene ambiguous. V was clipped by 5 bases and J by 0 bases, with 10 bases between them. The CDR3 has 14 residues. From germline, CDR1 is SGHTA and CDR2 FQGNSA. The CDR3 sequence is CASSGQSLNTEAFF. The CDR3 nucleotides read TGTGCCAGCAGCGGGCAGTCATTGAACACTGAAGCTTTCTTT.

V usage is TRBV2 and J usage is TRBJ2-4; 12 nucleotides match TRBD2. The CDR3 covers 17 residues. Trimming removed 7 bases from V and 1 base from J; junction bases left unmatched: 8. Per germline, CDR1 SNHLY and CDR2 FYNNEI. CDR3 nucleotides: TGTGCCAGCACGGGACTAGCGGGTCCAATTGCCAAAAACATTCAGTACTTC. Its translation is CASTGLAGPIAKNIQYF. Variable domain in full (rest from reference TRBV2 and TRBJ2-4): EPEVTQTPSHQVTQMGQEVILRCVPISNHLYFYWYRQILGQKVEFLVSFYNNEISEKSEIFDDQFSVERPDGSNFTLKIRSTKLEDSAMYFCASTGLAGPIAKNIQYFGAGTRLSVL.

This rearrangement joins TRBV18 to TRBJ2-7; perhaps TRBD1 as D (5 bases). Germline CDR1 KGHSH, CDR2 LQKENI. V shed 0 bases and J shed 2 bases, with 5 bases lying between them. The CDR3 totals 13 residues. CDR3 loop: CASSPPGAYEQYF. DNA for the CDR3: TGTGCCAGCTCACCACCAGGGGCCTACGAGCAGTACTTC.

The chain combines TRBV10-3 with TRBJ2-5, with D possibly matching TRBD1 (7 bases). V lost 3 bases and J lost 2, with 13 bases in between. The CDR3 has 15 residues. CDR1 and CDR2 (germline): ENHRY, SYGVKD. The CDR3 sequence is CAISEGAGGQETQYF. DNA of the CDR3: TGTGCCATCAGTGAAGGGGCAGGGGGGCAAGAGACCCAGTACTTC.

J is TRBJ2-2 and V is TRBV27; 7 nucleotides align to TRBD1. Germline V gene data show CDR1 as MNHEY and CDR2 as SMNVEV (reference sequence). There are 15 residues in the CDR3. V dropped 6 bases and J dropped 6; count of bases not matched to a gene: 10. The CDR3 DNA reads as TGTGCCAGCAGGTTGAGGGGGCTTGGGGCCGGGGAGCTGTTTTTT. It translates to CASRLRGLGAGELFF.

The rearrangement uses TRBV28 and TRBJ1-5; 9 nucleotides agree with TRBD1. Germline V gives CDR1 MDHEN, CDR2 SYDVKM. Losses at the gene ends were 4 bases for V and 6 bases for J; bases not matched to a gene: 10. The CDR3 is 16 amino acids. As DNA, the CDR3 is TGTGCCAGCAGTTCCCCCGGGACAGGGCGGGTTCAGCCCCAGCATTTT. Protein product: CASSSPGTGRVQPQHF.

This clone is a singleton in its sample. This chain connects TRBV7-2 to TRBJ2-3; 8 positions agree with TRBD2. J gave up 0 bases and V 5 bases, and 7 bases lay outside the gene matches. CDR1 and CDR2 (germline): SGHTA, FQGNSA. The CDR3 has 16 amino acids. The CDR3 protein is CASSPRSGISTDTQYF. CDR3 bases: TGTGCCAGCAGCCCCCGTAGCGGGATTAGCACAGATACGCAGTATTTT. The variable domain in full, completed from reference TRBV7-2 and TRBJ2-3, reads GAGVSQSPSNKVTEKGKDVELRCDPISGHTALYWYRQSLGQGLEFLIYFQGNSAPDKSGLPSDRFSAERTGGSVSTLTIQRTQQEDSAVYLCASSPRSGISTDTQYFGPGTRLTVL.